These 11 T cell receptor beta chains came from one sample sequenced in a study of vaccination and CD4 T cells after COVID-19. The treatment: approximately 11-day PBMC culture with coronavirus spike peptide pools or control peptides (ViraFEST assay). Sequence data for DNA of cultured CD4+ T cells were generated by the Oncomine TCR Beta short-read assay. In TCRdb, the PCR reads were re-called with MiXCR into one record per CDR3 protein. The repertoire holds more than 15,000 distinct CDR3 sequences, with roughly two fifths as singletons. The antigens these receptors bind are not known. Sequencing was carried out using CD4+ T cells from blood, cultured in vitro. These receptor sequences come from a human donor who had recovered from COVID-19.

This clonotype was seen more than once but under ten times. V gene TRBV11-2 combines with J gene TRBJ1-6; D is unclear. The CDR3 sequence is 15 residues long. Germline V gene lookup returns CDR1 SGHAT and CDR2 FQNNGV. Trimming stripped 5 bases from V and 4 bases from J, with 12 bases between. CDR3 in DNA: TGTGCCAGCAGCCTTAAGGAACGGTATAATTCACCCCTCCACTTT. Its protein product is CASSLKERYNSPLHF.

This clonotype was seen more than once but under ten times. The chain has TRBV20-1 and TRBJ2-7; 13 nucleotides line up with TRBD2. The CDR3 spans 14 residues. Losses at the gene ends were 6 bases for V and 3 bases for J; bases not matched to a gene: 5. Germline lookup yields CDR1 DFQATT and CDR2 SNEGSKA (reference sequence). CDR3 nucleotide sequence: TGCAGTGCAAGGACTAGCGGGGGCCGCTACGAGCAGTACTTC. Protein product: CSARTSGGRYEQYF.

The J gene is TRBJ1-2, the V gene TRBV2; perhaps TRBD1 as D (5 bases). Germline V lookup: CDR1 SNHLY, CDR2 FYNNEI. This CDR3 contains 15 residues. V dropped 0 bases and J dropped 7 bases, with 15 bases sitting between them. The CDR3 is CASSEARTGAGGYTF. The CDR3 DNA reads as TGTGCCAGCAGTGAAGCCCGGACTGGGGCTGGTGGCTACACCTTC.

This chain links TRBV7-2 with TRBJ2-3; TRBD2 matches 7 bases. CDR3 length: 16 residues. CDR1 is SGHTA and CDR2 is FQGNSA in the germline V gene. V dropped 5 bases and J dropped 4; count of bases not matched to a gene: 12. CDR3 residues: CASSLPTGGSPDTQYF. CDR3 coding DNA: TGTGCCAGCAGCCTTCCTACTGGCGGGAGCCCAGATACGCAGTATTTT.

V is TRBV6-1 and J is TRBJ2-3; 9 nucleotides line up with TRBD2. CDR3 length: 14 residues. Germline CDR1 is MNHNS and CDR2 is SASEGT. V trimming: 8 bases; J trimming: 2 bases; junction bases outside the gene matches: 5. The CDR3 loop reads CASRRGGPTDTQYF. The CDR3 DNA sequence: TGTGCCAGCCGGCGGGGGGGTCCCACAGATACGCAGTATTTT.

This rearrangement joins TRBV24-1 to TRBJ1-5; D possibly corresponds to TRBD1 (5 bases). The CDR3 has 16 amino acids. In germline, CDR1 is KGHDR, CDR2 SFDVKD. The V end was cut by 3 bases, the J end by 3 bases, with 14 bases between. The CDR3 DNA reads as TGTGCCACCAGTGATCCCCGGGACGGCTCCAATCAGCCCCAGCATTTT. Protein: CATSDPRDGSNQPQHF.

This clonotype came up a few times. The chain couples TRBV12-3 or TRBV12-4 to TRBJ1-5, with D unclear. The CDR3 length is 14 residues. V lost 4 bases to trimming and J lost 5 bases, with 12 bases between them. The CDR3 DNA reads as TGTGCCAGCAGTTCAAATGGTGGGGATCAGCCCCAGCATTTT. It encodes CASSSNGGDQPQHF.

Only a few counts were recorded for this clonotype. The gene calls are TRBV6-1 and TRBJ2-7; TRBD1 matches 7 bases. Trimming took 6 bases from V and 4 from J; bases not matched to a gene: 3. Germline V lookup: CDR1 MNHNS, CDR2 SASEGT. The CDR3 runs 12 residues. Here the CDR3 DNA reads TGTGCCAGCAGCGCGACAGGGTACGAGCAGTACTTC. Its translation is CASSATGYEQYF.

CDR3 DNA: TGCGCCAGCAGCGAGACCGGGACGGAAAATTCACCCCTCCACTTT. Residues: CASSETGTENSPLHF. This chain joins TRBV5-1 and TRBJ1-6; tentative D call: TRBD1 (5 bases). The CDR3 is made up of 15 amino acids. Per germline, CDR1 SGHRS and CDR2 YFSETQ. Between the trimmed V and J ends, which lost 4 bases and 7 bases, there was a span of 15 bases.

CDR3 DNA: TGTGCCAGCAGCTCCCGACAGGCCAATCAGCCCCAGCATTTT. This codes for CASSSRQANQPQHF. V usage is TRBV7-9 and J usage is TRBJ1-5, with D possibly being TRBD1 (6 bases). Per the germline V gene, CDR1 is SEHNR and CDR2 is FQNEAQ (reference sequence). Trimming took off 4 bases at V and 3 bases at J, with 10 bases between the two ends. The CDR3 extends over 14 amino acids.

V usage is TRBV10-3 and J usage is TRBJ2-1; D ambiguous. CDR3 length: 12 amino acids. Germline V CDR1 and CDR2: ENHRY, SYGVKD. V was shortened by 6 bases and J by 7 bases, with 10 bases between the two germline ends. The CDR3 here is CAISGTGNEQFF. The CDR3 DNA sequence: TGTGCCATCAGCGGCACGGGTAATGAGCAGTTCTTC.